This record looks at one TCR beta chain sequence and its context. The antigen this receptor binds is unknown. Per-nucleotide qualities are absent, and no much larger clonotype sits a single base away. This sample stems from a study of CD8+ T cells in alopecia areata (dated by TCRdb to 2016 to 2019). Regarding the study in general: High-throughput TCRbeta sequencing was used to examine T cell clonal expansion in alopecia areata in both the C3H/HeJ mouse model and human patients. Human TCRbeta sequencing covered scalp tissue and sorted CD4+ and CD8+ peripheral blood T cells from patchy and totalis/universalis alopecia areata patients and healthy controls. Scalp clonality was compared among normal scalp (n=4), patchy alopecia areata scalp (n=8), and alopecia totalis/universalis scalp (n=8). The RNA source kit depended on sample type: the PAXgene miRNA kit for fixed scalp, the miRNeasy kit for PBMCs, and the RNeasy kit for mouse skin. immunoSEQ multiplex PCR using 35 Vbeta forward primers and 13 Jbeta reverse primers was used to amplify TCRbeta CDR3 regions. Broader findings and caveats from the paper: Shared TCR sequences between patients were less evident than in mice, which may be partly attributable to HLA diversity in the patient population. Scalp TCR repertoire analysis is complicated because resident alphabeta T cells in normal human skin are also sequenced, whereas mouse skin is dominated by gammadelta T cells. Higher clonality and more expanded CD8+ clones were observed in lesional scalp than in normal scalp, particularly in alopecia totalis/universalis, a finding suggestive of antigenic drive.

PBMCs were separated by density centrifugation and stained for CD3, CD4 and CD8, after which CD4+ and CD8+ T cells were sorted on a FACSAria. Scalp biopsies and blood samples were obtained from unaffected controls. Looking up the germline V gene yields CDR1 SQVTM and CDR2 ANQGSEA. The germline ends are 13 bases apart after V is trimmed by 3 bases and J by 7 bases. The CDR3 numbers 13 residues from cysteine through phenylalanine. Just CDR3 DNA is preserved here, 39 bases in frame from base 1. Library method: the immunoSEQ multiplex PCR assay. RNA was extracted from all samples and reverse transcribed into cDNA, which served as template for TCR sequencing. First-strand cDNA was synthesized with SuperScript III using a 2:1 mix of oligo-dT and random hexamers. A synthetic immune receptor repertoire was used to measure amplification bias, and any remaining bias was corrected computationally. On the authors' methods: Raw reads were preprocessed to remove errors, and CDR3 was defined by IMGT conventions from the conserved cysteine to phenylalanine. Clonality was calculated as 1 minus Shannon entropy normalized by log2 of the number of productive unique TCRs. Scalp TCRbeta sequences were cross-referenced with sorted blood CD4 and CD8 repertoires so that the CD4 or CD8 identity of scalp clones could be inferred. Here the immuneACCESS table is served through TCRdb, limited to in-frame sequences with V and J called. Missing clones are a known gap in these copies; in checked studies unresolved V genes cover under half, and the rest lacks a known reason. V and J calls plus clone size are reproduced from that table; the DNA served to infer D and trimming. The sample has fewer than 150,000 clones on record, less than 70% of them singletons. The ten largest clones capture about 3% of the sample.

The TCR originated in a human donor in good health. Recombination linked TRBV29-1 to TRBJ1-5, and perhaps TRBD1 as D gene, on 5 matching bases. The sample comprised CD4+ T cells sorted from blood. The CDR3 protein sequence reads: CSVEEGKGQPQHF. The sequenced DNA is TGCAGCGTTGAGGAAGGAAAGGGGCAGCCCCAGCATTTT.